The text below deals with one TCR beta chain. This sample stems from a study of blood T cell repertoires in COVID-19. Looking at the study overall: Both acute and convalescent COVID-19 samples were obtained from the United States, Italy and Spain. T cells, B-cell-depleted T cells, or PBMCs provided the cDNA or gDNA that served as material.

Deletions cut 3 bases from V and 0 bases from J, with 9 bases between. Germline values: CDR1 MNHNS, CDR2 SASEGT. CDR3 size: 15 residues. Authors' methods: Cell counts per sample came from amplifying reference gene primers. TCRdb's table, derived via immunoSEQ multiplex PCR, lists solely in-frame clones and lacks some. The DNA was the basis for D and trimming; V, J and clone size are from that table. The sample yields about 190,000 clones, over 75% seen once. This clonotype originated in a woman aged 65 to 85 with acute or convalescent COVID-19. The rearrangement uses TRBV6-1 and TRBJ1-3; D remains ambiguous. Sequencing used peripheral blood. CDR3 nucleotide sequence: TGTGCCAGCAGTGAGCTACAGATCTCTGGAAACACCATATATTTT. Translating gives CASSELQISGNTIYF.